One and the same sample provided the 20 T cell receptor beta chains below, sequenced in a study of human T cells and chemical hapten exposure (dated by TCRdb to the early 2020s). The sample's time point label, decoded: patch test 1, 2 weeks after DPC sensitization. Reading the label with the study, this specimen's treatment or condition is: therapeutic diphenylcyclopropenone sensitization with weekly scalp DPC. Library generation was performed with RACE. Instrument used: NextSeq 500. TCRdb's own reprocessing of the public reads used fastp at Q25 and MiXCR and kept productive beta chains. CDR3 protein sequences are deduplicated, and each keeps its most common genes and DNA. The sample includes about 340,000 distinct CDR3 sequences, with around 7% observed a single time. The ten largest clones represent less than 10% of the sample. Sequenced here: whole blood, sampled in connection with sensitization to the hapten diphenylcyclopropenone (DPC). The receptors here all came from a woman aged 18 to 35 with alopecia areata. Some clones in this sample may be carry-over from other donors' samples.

CDR3 residues: CASSYGVATPISTDTQYF. CDR3 DNA sequence: TGTGCCAGCAGTTACGGGGTAGCTACCCCGATTAGCACAGATACGCAGTATTTT. The chain combines TRBV6-6 with TRBJ2-3; D uncertain. The CDR3 is 18 amino acids. Germline CDR1 reads MNHNY; CDR2 reads SVGAGI (reference sequence). The ends were cut back, 2 bases at V and 0 bases at J, with 18 bases in the middle.

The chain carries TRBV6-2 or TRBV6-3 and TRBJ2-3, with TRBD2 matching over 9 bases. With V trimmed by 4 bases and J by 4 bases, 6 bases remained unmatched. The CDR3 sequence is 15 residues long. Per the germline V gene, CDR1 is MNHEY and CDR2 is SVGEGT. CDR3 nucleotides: TGTGCCAGCAGTTTCATAGCGGGGGTGGCAGATACGCAGTATTTT. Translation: CASSFIAGVADTQYF.

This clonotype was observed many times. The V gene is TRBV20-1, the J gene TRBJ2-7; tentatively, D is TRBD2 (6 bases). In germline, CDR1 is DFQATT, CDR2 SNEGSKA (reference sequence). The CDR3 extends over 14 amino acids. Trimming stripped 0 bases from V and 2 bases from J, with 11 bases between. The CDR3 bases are TGCAGTGCTAGAGACGAGACTAGGGCCTACGAGCAGTACTTC. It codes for CSARDETRAYEQYF.

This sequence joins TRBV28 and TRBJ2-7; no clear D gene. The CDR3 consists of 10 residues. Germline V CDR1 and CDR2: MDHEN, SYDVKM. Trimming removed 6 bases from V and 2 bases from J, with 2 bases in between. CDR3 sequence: CASRPYEQYF. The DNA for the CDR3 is TGTGCCAGCAGGCCCTACGAGCAGTACTTC.

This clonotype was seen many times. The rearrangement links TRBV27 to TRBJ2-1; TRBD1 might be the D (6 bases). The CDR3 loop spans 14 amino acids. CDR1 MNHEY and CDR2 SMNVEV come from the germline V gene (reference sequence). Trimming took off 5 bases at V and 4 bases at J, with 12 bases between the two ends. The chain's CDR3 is CASSLDSRYNEQFF. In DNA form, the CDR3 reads TGTGCCAGCAGTCTGGACAGCCGTTACAATGAGCAGTTCTTC.

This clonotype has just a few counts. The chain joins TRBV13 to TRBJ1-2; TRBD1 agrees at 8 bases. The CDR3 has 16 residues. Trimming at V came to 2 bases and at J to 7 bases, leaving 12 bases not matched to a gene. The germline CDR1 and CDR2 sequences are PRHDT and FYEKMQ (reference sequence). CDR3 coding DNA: TGTGCCAGCAGCTTACAGGGGGCGCGATTATCTGGTGGCTACACCTTC. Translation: CASSLQGARLSGGYTF.

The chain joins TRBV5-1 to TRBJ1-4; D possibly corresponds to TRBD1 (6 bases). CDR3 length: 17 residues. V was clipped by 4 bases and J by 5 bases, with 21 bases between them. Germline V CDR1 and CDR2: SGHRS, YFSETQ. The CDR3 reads CASSLVPQGGRNEKLFF. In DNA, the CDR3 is TGCGCCAGCAGCCTCGTGCCACAGGGAGGGCGCAATGAAAAACTGTTTTTT. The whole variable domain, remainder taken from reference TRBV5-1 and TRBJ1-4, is KAGVTQTPRYLIKTRGQQVTLSCSPISGHRSVSWYQQTPGQGLQFLFEYFSETQRNKGNFPGRFSGRQFSNSRSEMNVSTLELGDSALYLCASSLVPQGGRNEKLFFGSGTQLSVL.

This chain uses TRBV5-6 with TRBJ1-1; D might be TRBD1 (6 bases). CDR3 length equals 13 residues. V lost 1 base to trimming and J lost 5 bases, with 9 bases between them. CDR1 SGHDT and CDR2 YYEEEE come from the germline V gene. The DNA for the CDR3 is TGTGCCAGCAGCTTGTACAGGGCGACTGAAGCTTTCTTT. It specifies CASSLYRATEAFF.

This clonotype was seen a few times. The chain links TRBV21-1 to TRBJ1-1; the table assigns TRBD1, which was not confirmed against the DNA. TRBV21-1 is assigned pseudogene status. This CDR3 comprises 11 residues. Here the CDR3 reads CASSKEGVTFF. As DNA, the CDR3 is TGTGCCAGCAGCAAAGAGGGGGTGACTTTCTTT.

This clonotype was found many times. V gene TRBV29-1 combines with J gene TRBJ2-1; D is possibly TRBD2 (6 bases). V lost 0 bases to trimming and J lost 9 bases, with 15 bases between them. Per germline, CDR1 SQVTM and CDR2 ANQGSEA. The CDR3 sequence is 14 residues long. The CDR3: CSVEDPFGGGEQFF. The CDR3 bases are TGCAGCGTTGAAGATCCCTTCGGGGGTGGTGAGCAGTTCTTC.

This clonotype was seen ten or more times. The CDR3 reads CASSGTSSSYNEQFF. Written as DNA, the CDR3 is TGTGCCAGCAGTGGGACGTCGAGCTCCTACAATGAGCAGTTCTTC. J is TRBJ2-1 and V is TRBV2; no firm D call. Trimming left V 4 bases short and J 0 bases short, with 10 bases between. From germline, CDR1 is SNHLY and CDR2 FYNNEI. This CDR3 is built from 15 residues. Filled out from reference TRBV2 and TRBJ2-1, the complete variable domain reads EPEVTQTPSHQVTQMGQEVILRCVPISNHLYFYWYRQILGQKVEFLVSFYNNEISEKSEIFDDQFSVERPDGSNFTLKIRSTKLEDSAMYFCASSGTSSSYNEQFFGPGTRLTVL.

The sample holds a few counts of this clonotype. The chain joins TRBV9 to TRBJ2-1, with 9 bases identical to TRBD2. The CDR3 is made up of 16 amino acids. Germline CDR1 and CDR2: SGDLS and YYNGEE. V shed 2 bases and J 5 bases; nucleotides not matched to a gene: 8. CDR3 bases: TGTGCCAGCAGCGTCTTAAGCGGGGGGCTGAACAATGAGCAGTTCTTC. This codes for CASSVLSGGLNNEQFF.

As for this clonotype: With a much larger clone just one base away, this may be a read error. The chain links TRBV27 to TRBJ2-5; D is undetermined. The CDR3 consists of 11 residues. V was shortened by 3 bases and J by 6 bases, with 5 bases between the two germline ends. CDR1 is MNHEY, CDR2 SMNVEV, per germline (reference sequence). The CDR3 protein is CASSFLKTQYF. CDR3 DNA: TGTGCCAGCAGTTTTTTAAAGACCCAGTACTTC.

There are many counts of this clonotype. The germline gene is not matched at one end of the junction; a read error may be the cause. As DNA, the CDR3 is TGTGCCAGCAGTCCCCCCCTGGGACAGATGCACTTC. It is translated as CASSPPLGQMHF. The gene calls are TRBV7-9 and TRBJ2-4, with 7 positions matching TRBD1. In germline, CDR1 is SEHNR, CDR2 FQNEAQ (reference sequence). The CDR3 has 12 amino acids.

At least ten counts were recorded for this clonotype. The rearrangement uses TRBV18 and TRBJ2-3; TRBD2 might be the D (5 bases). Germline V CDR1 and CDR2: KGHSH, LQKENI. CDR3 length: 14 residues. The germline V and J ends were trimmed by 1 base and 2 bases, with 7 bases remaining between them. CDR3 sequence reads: CASSPQRSTDTQYF. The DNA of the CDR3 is TGTGCCAGCTCACCACAGCGGTCCACAGATACGCAGTATTTT.

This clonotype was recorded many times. Written as DNA, the CDR3 is TGTGCCAGCAGCAAAGGGACAGGCGGACGGTTTGACACCATATATTTT. This translates into CASSKGTGGRFDTIYF. V gene TRBV7-9 combines with J gene TRBJ1-3; TRBD1 matches 8 bases. Looked up from germline, CDR1 is SEHNR and CDR2 is FQNEAQ (reference sequence). V shed 5 bases, J shed 8 bases, and the junction held 14 bases outside the gene matches. This CDR3 is built from 16 residues.

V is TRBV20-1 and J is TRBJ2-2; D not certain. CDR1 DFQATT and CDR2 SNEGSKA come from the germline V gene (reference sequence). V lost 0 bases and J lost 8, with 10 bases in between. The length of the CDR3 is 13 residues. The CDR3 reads CSARDPRDGELFF. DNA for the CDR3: TGCAGTGCTAGAGATCCCAGAGATGGGGAGCTGTTTTTT.

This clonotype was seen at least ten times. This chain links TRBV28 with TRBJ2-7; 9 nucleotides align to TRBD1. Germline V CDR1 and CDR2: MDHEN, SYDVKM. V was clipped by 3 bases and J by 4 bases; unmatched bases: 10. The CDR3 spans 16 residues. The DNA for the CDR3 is TGTGCCAGCAGTTTGGGACCCGGGACAGGGACGTACGAGCAGTACTTC. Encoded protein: CASSLGPGTGTYEQYF.

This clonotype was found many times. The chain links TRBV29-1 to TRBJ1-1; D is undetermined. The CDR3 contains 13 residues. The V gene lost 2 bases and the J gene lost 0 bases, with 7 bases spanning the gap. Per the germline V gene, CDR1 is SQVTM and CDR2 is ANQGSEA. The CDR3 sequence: CSVEPTMNTEAFF. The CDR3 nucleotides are TGCAGCGTTGAACCGACAATGAACACTGAAGCTTTCTTT.

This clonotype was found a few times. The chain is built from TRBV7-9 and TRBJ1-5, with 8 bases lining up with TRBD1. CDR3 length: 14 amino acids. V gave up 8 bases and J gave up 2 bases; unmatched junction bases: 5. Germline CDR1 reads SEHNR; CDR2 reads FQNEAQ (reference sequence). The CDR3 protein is CASADRGGNQPQHF. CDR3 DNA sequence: TGTGCCAGCGCAGACAGGGGAGGCAATCAGCCCCAGCATTTT. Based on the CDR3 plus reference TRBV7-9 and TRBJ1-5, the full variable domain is DTGVSQNPRHKITKRGQNVTFRCDPISEHNRLYWYRQTLGQGPEFLTYFQNEAQLEKSRLLSDRFSAERPKGSFSTLEIQRTEQGDSAMYLCASADRGGNQPQHFGDGTRLSIL.